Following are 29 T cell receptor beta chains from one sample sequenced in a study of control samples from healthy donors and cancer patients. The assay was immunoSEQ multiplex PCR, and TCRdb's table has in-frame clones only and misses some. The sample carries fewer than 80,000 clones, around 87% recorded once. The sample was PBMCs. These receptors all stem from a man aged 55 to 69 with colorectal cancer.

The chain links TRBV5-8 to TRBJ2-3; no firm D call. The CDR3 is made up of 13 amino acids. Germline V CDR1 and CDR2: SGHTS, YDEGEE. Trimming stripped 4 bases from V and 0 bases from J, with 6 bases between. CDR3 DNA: TGTGCCAGCAGCCCAAAAAGCACAGATACGCAGTATTTT. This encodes CASSPKSTDTQYF. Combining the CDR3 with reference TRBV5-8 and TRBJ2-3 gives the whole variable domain EAGVTQSPTHLIKTRGQQATLRCSPISGHTSVYWYQQALGLGLQFLLWYDEGEERNRGNFPPRFSGRQFPNYSSELNVNALELEDSALYLCASSPKSTDTQYFGPGTRLTVL.

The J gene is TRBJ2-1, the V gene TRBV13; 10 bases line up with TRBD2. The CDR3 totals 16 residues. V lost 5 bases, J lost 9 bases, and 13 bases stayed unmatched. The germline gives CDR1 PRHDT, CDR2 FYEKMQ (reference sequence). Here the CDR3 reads CASSRRTSGNPVEQFF. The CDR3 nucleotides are TGTGCCAGCAGCCGCCGGACTAGCGGTAACCCTGTTGAGCAGTTCTTC.

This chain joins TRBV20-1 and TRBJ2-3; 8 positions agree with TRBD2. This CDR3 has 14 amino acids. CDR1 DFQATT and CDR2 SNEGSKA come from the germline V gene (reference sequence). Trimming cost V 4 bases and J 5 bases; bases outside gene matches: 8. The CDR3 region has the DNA TGCAGTGCTAATGACGGGGGGGCCGTAGATACGCAGTATTTT. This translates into CSANDGGAVDTQYF.

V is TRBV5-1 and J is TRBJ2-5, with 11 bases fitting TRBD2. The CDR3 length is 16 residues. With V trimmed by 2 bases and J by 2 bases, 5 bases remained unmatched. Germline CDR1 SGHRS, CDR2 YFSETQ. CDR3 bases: TGCGCCAGCAGCTTTCTGGGACTAGCGGTTCAAGAGACCCAGTACTTC. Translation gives CASSFLGLAVQETQYF.

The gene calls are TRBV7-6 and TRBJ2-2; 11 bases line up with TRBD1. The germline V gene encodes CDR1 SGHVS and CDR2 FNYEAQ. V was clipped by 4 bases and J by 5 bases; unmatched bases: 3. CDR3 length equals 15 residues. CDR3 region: CASSSGTGGTGELFF. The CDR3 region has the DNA TGTGCCAGCAGCTCCGGGACAGGGGGGACCGGGGAGCTGTTTTTT.

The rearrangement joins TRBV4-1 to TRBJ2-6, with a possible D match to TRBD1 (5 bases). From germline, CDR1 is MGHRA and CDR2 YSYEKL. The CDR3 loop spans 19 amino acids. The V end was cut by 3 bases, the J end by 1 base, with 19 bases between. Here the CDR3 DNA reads TGCGCCAGCAGCCACCCAAGGGGTACGGCAGAATCTGGGGCCAACGTCCTGACTTTC. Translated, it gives CASSHPRGTAESGANVLTF.

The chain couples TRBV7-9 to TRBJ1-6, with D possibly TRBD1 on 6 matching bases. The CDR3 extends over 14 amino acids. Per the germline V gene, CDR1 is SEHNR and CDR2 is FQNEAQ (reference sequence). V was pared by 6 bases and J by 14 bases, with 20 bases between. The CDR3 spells CASSSGTPTRALHF. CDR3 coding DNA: TGTGCCAGCAGTTCCGGGACACCTACCAGGGCCCTCCACTTT.

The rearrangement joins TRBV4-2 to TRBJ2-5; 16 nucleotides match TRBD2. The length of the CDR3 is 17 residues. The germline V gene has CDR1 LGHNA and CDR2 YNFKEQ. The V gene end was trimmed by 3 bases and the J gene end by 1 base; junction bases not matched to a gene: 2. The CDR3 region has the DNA TGTGCCAGCAGCCAGGGGACTAGCGGGGGGGCCCAAGAGACCCAGTACTTC. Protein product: CASSQGTSGGAQETQYF.

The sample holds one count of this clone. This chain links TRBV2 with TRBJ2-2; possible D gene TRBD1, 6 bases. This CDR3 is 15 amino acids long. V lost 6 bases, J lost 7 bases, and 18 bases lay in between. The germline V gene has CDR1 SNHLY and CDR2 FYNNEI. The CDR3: CASRDTTGWSGELFF. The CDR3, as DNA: TGTGCCAGCAGGGATACAACAGGGTGGAGCGGGGAGCTGTTTTTT.

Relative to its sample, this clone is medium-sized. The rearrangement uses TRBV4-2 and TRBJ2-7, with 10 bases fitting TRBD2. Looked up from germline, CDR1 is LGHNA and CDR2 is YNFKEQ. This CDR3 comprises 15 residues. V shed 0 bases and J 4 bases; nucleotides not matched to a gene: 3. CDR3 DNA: TGTGCCAGCAGCCAAGATGGGACTAGCGTTTACGAGCAGTACTTC. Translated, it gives CASSQDGTSVYEQYF.

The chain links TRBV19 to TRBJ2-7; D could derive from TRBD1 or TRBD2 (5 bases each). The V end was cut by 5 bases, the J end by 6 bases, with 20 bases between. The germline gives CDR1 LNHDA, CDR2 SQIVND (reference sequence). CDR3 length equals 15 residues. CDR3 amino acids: CASSPYGGKRGEQYF. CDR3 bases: TGTGCCAGTAGTCCCTATGGGGGAAAACGAGGCGAGCAGTACTTC.

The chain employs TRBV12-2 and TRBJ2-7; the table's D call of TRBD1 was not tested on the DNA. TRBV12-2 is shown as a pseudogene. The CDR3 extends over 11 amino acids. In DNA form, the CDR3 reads TGTGCAAGTCGCCACACACCCGAGCAGTACTTC. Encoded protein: CASRHTPEQYF.

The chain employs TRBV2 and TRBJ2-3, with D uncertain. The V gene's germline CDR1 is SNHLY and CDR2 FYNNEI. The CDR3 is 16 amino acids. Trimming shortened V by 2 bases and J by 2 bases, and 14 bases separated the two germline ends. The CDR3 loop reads CASSESLWPVTDTQYF. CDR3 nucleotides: TGTGCCAGCAGTGAATCCCTTTGGCCCGTCACAGATACGCAGTATTTT.

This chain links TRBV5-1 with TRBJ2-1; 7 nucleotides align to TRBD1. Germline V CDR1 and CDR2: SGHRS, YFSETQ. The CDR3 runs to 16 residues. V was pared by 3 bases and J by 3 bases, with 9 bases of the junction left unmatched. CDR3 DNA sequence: TGCGCCAGCAGCTCGACCCTTCAGGGGGACTACAATGAGCAGTTCTTC. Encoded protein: CASSSTLQGDYNEQFF.

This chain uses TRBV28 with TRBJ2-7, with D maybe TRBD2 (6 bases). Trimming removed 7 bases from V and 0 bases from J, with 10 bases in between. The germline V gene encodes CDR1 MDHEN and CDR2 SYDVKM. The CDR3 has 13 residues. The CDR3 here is CASMAGSSYEQYF. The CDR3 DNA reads TGTGCCAGCATGGCGGGAAGCTCCTACGAGCAGTACTTC.

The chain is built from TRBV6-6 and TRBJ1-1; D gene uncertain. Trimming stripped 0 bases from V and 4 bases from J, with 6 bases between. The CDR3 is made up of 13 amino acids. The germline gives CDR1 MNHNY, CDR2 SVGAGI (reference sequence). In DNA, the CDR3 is TGTGCCAGCAGTTACTCGATGGGCACTGAAGCTTTCTTT. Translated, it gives CASSYSMGTEAFF.

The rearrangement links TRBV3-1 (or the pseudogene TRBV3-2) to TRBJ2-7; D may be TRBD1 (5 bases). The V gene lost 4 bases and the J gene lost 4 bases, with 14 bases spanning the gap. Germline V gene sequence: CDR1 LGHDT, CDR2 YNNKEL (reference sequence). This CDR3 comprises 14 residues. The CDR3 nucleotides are TGTGCCAGCAGCCCCCTCGCCAGGGCTTACGAGCAGTACTTC. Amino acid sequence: CASSPLARAYEQYF.

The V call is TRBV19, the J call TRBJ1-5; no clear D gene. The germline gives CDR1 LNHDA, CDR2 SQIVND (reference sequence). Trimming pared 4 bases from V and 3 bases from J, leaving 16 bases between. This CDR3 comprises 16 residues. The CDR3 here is CASSTGRAQINQPQHF. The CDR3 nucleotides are TGTGCCAGTAGTACCGGCCGGGCTCAAATCAATCAGCCCCAGCATTTT.

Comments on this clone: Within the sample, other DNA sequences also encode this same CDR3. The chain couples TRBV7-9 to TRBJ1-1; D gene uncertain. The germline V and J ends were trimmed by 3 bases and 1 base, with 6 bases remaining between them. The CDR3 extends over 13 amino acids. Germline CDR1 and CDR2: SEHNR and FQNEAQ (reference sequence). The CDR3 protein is CASSLEENTEAFF. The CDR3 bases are TGTGCCAGCAGCTTGGAAGAGAACACTGAAGCTTTCTTT.

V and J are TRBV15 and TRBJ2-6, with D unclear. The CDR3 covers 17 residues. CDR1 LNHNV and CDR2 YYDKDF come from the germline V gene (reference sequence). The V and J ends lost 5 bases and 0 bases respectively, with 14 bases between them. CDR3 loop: CATSAIQGFSGANVLTF. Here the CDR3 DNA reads TGTGCCACCAGCGCCATCCAAGGGTTCTCTGGGGCCAACGTCCTGACTTTC.

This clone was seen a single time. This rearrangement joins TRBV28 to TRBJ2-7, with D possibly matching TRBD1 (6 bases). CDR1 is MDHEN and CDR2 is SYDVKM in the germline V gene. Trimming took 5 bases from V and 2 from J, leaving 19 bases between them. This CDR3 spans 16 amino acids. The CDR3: CASSLSPVQGTYEQYF. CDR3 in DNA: TGTGCCAGCAGTCTTTCACCAGTACAGGGTACCTACGAGCAGTACTTC.

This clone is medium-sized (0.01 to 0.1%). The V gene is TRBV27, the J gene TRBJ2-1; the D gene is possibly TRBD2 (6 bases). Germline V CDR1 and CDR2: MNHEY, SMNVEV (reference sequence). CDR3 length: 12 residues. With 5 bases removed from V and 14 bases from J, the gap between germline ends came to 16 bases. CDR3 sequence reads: CASSPGTGVKFF. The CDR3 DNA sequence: TGTGCCAGCAGTCCGGGGACTGGGGTAAAGTTCTTC.

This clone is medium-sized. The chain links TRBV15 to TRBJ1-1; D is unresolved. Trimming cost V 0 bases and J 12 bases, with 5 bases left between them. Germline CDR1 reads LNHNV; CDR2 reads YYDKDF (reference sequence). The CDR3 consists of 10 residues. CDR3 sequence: CATSRETTFF. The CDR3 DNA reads TGTGCCACCAGCAGAGAGACGACTTTCTTT.

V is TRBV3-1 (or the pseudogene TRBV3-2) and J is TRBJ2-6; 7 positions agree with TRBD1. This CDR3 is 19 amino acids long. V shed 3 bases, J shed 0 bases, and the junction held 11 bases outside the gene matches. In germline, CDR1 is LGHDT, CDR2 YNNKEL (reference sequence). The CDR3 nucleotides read TGTGCCAGCAGCCACGGTATCAGGGCAGGGGGCTCTGGGGCCAACGTCCTGACTTTC. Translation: CASSHGIRAGGSGANVLTF.

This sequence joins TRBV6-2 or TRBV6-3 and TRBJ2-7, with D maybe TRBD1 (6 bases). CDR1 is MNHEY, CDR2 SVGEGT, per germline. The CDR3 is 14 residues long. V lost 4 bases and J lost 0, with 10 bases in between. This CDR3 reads CASSWEGGSYEQYF. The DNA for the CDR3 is TGTGCCAGCAGTTGGGAAGGGGGCTCCTACGAGCAGTACTTC.

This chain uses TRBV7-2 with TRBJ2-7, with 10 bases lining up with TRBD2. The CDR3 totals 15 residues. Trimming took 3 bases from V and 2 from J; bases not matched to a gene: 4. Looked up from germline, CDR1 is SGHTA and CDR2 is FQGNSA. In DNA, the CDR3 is TGTGCCAGCAGCTTCAAAGCGGGGGGGGCCTACGAGCAGTACTTC. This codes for CASSFKAGGAYEQYF.

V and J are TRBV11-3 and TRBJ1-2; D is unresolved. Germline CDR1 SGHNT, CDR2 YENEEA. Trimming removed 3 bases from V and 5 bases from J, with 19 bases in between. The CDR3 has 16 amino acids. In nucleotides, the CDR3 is TGTGCCAGCAGCTTCTCGGAAGGGATCTCGGATTATGGCTACACCTTC. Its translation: CASSFSEGISDYGYTF. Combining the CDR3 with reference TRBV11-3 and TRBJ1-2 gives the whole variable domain EAGVVQSPRYKIIEKKQPVAFWCNPISGHNTLYWYLQNLGQGPELLIRYENEEAVDDSQLPKDRFSAERLKGVDSTLKIQPAELGDSAVYLCASSFSEGISDYGYTFGSGTRLTVV.

DNA for the CDR3: TGTGCCAGCAGCTTAGGCCGCACATACACTGAAGCTTTCTTT. It is translated as CASSLGRTYTEAFF. This chain uses TRBV7-2 with TRBJ1-1, with no clear D. V gave up 1 base and J gave up 3 bases, with 9 bases separating them. The CDR3 totals 14 residues. CDR1 is SGHTA and CDR2 is FQGNSA in the germline V gene.

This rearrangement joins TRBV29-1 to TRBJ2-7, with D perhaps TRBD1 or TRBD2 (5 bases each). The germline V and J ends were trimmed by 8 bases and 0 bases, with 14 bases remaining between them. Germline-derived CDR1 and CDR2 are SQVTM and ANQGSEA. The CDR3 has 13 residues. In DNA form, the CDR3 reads TGCAGCACCCTAGAGGGGAGCTCCTACGAGCAGTACTTC. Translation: CSTLEGSSYEQYF.